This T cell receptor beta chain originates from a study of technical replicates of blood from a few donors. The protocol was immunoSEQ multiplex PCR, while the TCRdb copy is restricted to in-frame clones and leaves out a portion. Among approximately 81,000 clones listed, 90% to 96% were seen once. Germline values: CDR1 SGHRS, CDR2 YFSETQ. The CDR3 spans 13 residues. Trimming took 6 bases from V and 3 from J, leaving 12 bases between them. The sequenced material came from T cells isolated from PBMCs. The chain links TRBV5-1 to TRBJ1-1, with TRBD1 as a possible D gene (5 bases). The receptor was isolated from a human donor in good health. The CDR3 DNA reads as TGCGCCAGCACCCCTAGGGGCGACACTGAAGCTTTCTTT. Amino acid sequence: CASTPRGDTEAFF.